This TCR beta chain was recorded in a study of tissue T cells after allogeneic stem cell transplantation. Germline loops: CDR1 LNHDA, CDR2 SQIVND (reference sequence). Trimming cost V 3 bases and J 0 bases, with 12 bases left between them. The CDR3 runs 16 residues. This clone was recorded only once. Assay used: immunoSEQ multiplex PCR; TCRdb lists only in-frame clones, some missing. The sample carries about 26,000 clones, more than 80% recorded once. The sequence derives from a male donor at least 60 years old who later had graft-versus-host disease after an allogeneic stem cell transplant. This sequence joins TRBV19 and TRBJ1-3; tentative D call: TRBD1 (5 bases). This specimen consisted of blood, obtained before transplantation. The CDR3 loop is CASSIGTPNSGNTIYF. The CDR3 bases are TGTGCCAGTAGTATCGGGACGCCGAACTCTGGAAACACCATATATTTT.